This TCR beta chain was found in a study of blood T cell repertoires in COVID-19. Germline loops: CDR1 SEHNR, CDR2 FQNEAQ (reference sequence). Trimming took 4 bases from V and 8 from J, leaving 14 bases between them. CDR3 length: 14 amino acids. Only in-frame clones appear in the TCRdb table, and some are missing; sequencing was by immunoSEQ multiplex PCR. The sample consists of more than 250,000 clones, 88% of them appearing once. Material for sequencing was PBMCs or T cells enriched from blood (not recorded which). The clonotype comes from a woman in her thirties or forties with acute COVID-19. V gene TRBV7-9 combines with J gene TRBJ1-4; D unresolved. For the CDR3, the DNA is TGTGCCAGCAGCTCTTGGGATCGAGGGGAAAAACTGTTTTTT. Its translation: CASSSWDRGEKLFF. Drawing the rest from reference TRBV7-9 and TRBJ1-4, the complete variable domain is DTGVSQNPRHKITKRGQNVTFRCDPISEHNRLYWYRQTLGQGPEFLTYFQNEAQLEKSRLLSDRFSAERPKGSFSTLEIQRTEQGDSAMYLCASSSWDRGEKLFFGSGTQLSVL.